This TCR beta chain was identified during a study of shared clonotypes between healthy human individuals. Study-wide results and limits: Relative to clonotypes present in all four donors, those not shared had lower generation probabilities.

From germline, CDR1 is LNHDA and CDR2 SQIVND (reference sequence). V trimming: 3 bases; J trimming: 5 bases; junction bases outside the gene matches: 15. This CDR3 has 18 amino acids. TCRdb keeps only in-frame clones here, not all; method: immunoSEQ multiplex PCR. Altogether roughly 1.4 million clones are present, approximately 98.5% being singletons, with the ten largest covering roughly 0.35%. A word on this clone: Its specificity is not known.

The receptor's source is a man under 40 in good health. The J gene is TRBJ2-3, the V gene TRBV19, with 9 bases matching TRBD2. What was sequenced was naive CD4+ T cells sorted from blood. Stated subset: CD45RA+ positively selected. CDR3 loop: CASSIRAEPSGRLDTQYF. DNA of the CDR3: TGTGCCAGTAGTATTCGGGCCGAGCCCAGCGGGAGGTTAGATACGCAGTATTTT.